The T cell receptor (beta chain) under discussion was sequenced for a study of OX40 agonist ivuxolimab in advanced cancers. The study's findings and limits: Part of the nonresponder group also had normalized T-cell clonal expansion that was low.

The table came from immunoSEQ multiplex PCR; TCRdb's copy has only in-frame clones and leaves some out. The profile shows 60,000 to 80,000 clones, 85% to 90% of them singletons. To note about this clone: Its specificity is not known.

Enrollment shut out patients with autoimmune disease history or systemic immunosuppression. There are 14 residues in the CDR3. V gene TRBV21-1 combines with J gene TRBJ1-4. TRBV21-1 is annotated as a pseudogene. The sequence came from an adult with an advanced solid tumor such as melanoma, head and neck, liver or kidney cancer. Sequencing used CD4+ or CD8+ T cells sorted from blood, obtained in a trial of the OX40 agonist ivuxolimab. The CDR3 DNA reads TGTGCCAGCAGAGGGCGGACCCCTAATGAAAAACTGTTTTTT. Amino acid sequence: CASRGRTPNEKLFF.